This T cell receptor (beta chain) was retrieved from a study of T cell changes during pregnancy in multiple sclerosis. Clones were read by immunoSEQ multiplex PCR, and TCRdb kept only the in-frame ones, dropping some. The data show roughly 13,000 clones, with roughly 93% seen just once and over 2.5% held by the top ten. The V end lost 3 bases, the J end lost 4 bases, and 11 bases lay between the germline ends. The CDR3 spans 14 residues. Germline V gene lookup returns CDR1 SSHAT and CDR2 FNYEAQ (reference sequence). This TCR was recovered from a female donor in good health, enrolled as a control in a pregnancy study. Sequenced material: peripheral blood, taken in the second trimester of pregnancy. This chain uses TRBV7-7 with TRBJ2-3; D may be TRBD2 (5 bases). CDR3 amino acids: CASSFNEAADTQYF. The CDR3 DNA follows: TGTGCCAGCAGCTTCAATGAAGCGGCAGATACGCAGTATTTT.